This entry lists 2 T cell receptor beta chains sequenced from one sample in a study of cytomegalovirus exposure and HLA in healthy donors. 13 Jbeta primers and 60 Vbeta primers were used for the PCR. The table came from immunoSEQ multiplex PCR; TCRdb's copy has only in-frame clones and leaves some out. The data contain 110,000 or so clones, roughly three quarters of them seen just once; the ten biggest clones take up about 16%. Material for sequencing was PBMCs. The receptors originated from a man aged 50 to 59 in good health and CMV-seropositive.

Of note for this clone: Given the absence of the conserved phenylalanine or tryptophan at the CDR3 end, a read error is likely. The chain combines TRBV11-3 with TRBJ2-7, with 10 bases that match TRBD2. Unmatched junction bases numbered 9, after V lost 5 bases and J lost 2 bases. CDR1 is SGHNT and CDR2 is YENEEA in the germline V gene. This CDR3 comprises 16 residues. CDR3 protein: CASSRSLAGVTYEQYL. For the CDR3, the DNA is TGTGCCAGCAGCCGCTCTCTAGCGGGAGTAACCTACGAGCAGTACCTC.

The chain employs TRBV6-6 and TRBJ2-1, with 7 positions matching TRBD1. J gave up 7 bases and V 6 bases, and 15 bases lay outside the gene matches. CDR1 is MNHNY and CDR2 is SVGAGI in the germline V gene (reference sequence). The CDR3 consists of 16 residues. The CDR3 nucleotides read TGTGCCAGCAGCTCTACGACAGGGAGTCCTAGGAATGAGCAGTTCTTC. Translated: CASSSTTGSPRNEQFF.